These T cell receptor beta chains were read from a single sample in a study of cytomegalovirus exposure and HLA in healthy donors. Using immunoSEQ multiplex PCR, the repertoire was profiled, and TCRdb retains in-frame clones only, with some absent. Of fewer than 80,000 clones listed, around two thirds were seen once; the top ten hold 6.9%. Sequencing input: PBMCs. Every receptor here comes from a woman aged 45 to 65 in good health and CMV-seropositive. Both conserved end residues are part of each CDR3. Each record gives: V gene, clone size, J gene, D gene, CDR3 DNA, CDR3 protein. A D gene is named only where the DNA matches it firmly. For some rows the clone size is stated as once, few or many, or as a class when expanded; others skip it.

>TRBV19|NA|TRBJ1-2|TRBD1
TGTGCCAGTAGGGAGGAAGGGACAGGGAATGGCTACACCTTC
CASREEGTGNGYTF
>TRBV6-5|NA|TRBJ1-1|NA
TGTGCCAGCAGTTCCTTCACAGCCCCCTCTGAAGCTTTCTTT
CASSSFTAPSEAFF
>TRBV9|NA|TRBJ2-7|TRBD1
TGTGCCAGCAGCGTAGCTACAGGGGATATCGACGAGCAGTACTTC
CASSVATGDIDEQYF
>TRBV19|NA|TRBJ1-2|NA
TGTGCCAGTAAGGGGGTCGAGGGGACCTATGGCTACACCTTC
CASKGVEGTYGYTF
>TRBV29-1|few|TRBJ2-5|TRBD1
TGCAGCGTCGACAGGGGGAGAGAGACCCAGTACTTC
CSVDRGRETQYF
>TRBV19|NA|TRBJ2-4|NA
TGTGCCAGTAGTATAGATCAGAATGAAAACATTCAGTACTTC
CASSIDQNENIQYF
>TRBV6-1|NA|TRBJ2-7|NA
TGTGCCAGCAGTGAGAGGACACAGTACTTC
CASSERTQYF
>TRBV2|NA|TRBJ1-1|NA
TGTGCCAGCACAAATCCTCGGGTCATGAACACTGAAGCTTTCTTT
CASTNPRVMNTEAFF
>TRBV9|NA|TRBJ1-2|TRBD1
TGTGCCAGCAGCCTCGGACAGGGGGCTAACTATGGCTACACCTTC
CASSLGQGANYGYTF
>TRBV14|medium-sized|TRBJ1-3|NA
TGTGCCAGCAGCCAGAAGAATCACCCACTCTCTGGAAACACCATATATTTT
CASSQKNHPLSGNTIYF
>TRBV11-2|NA|TRBJ1-2|TRBD1
TGTGCCAGCACCTCCAGTTTGGGACAGATCCGCCGCTACACCTTC
CASTSSLGQIRRYTF
>TRBV5-1|NA|TRBJ1-1|NA
TGCGCCAGCAGCTTACAAGGGGCTGCCACTGAAGCTTTCTTT
CASSLQGAATEAFF
>TRBV11-3|NA|TRBJ1-1|NA
TGTGCCAGCAGCCCCGGGGGATCAAGCACTGAAGCTTTCTTT
CASSPGGSSTEAFF
>TRBV7-9|NA|TRBJ1-4|NA
TGTGCCAGCAGCCCCCCCGGGGGTCTGGAAAAACTGTTTTTT
CASSPPGGLEKLFF
>TRBV5-4|few|TRBJ2-1|TRBD1
TGTGCCAGCAGCCGAGGACAGGGGGCGCTTAATGAGCAGTTCTTC
CASSRGQGALNEQFF
>TRBV19|NA|TRBJ1-2|TRBD1
TGTGCCAGTAGGAGGACAGGGTCAACCACCTTC
CASRRTGSTTF
>TRBV21-1|NA|TRBJ2-5|NA
TGTGCCAGCAGCAAAACCGGGACAGGGGAGGGAGAGACCCAGTACTTC
CASSKTGTGEGETQYF
>TRBV6-6|few|TRBJ1-1|NA
TGTGCCAGCAGCCTTTCCTTGAACACTGAAGCTTTCTTT
CASSLSLNTEAFF
>TRBV10-1|NA|TRBJ1-1|NA
TGCGCCAGCAGTGAGGCCCGAGGAGACACTGAAGCTTTCTTT
CASSEARGDTEAFF
>TRBV5-1|NA|TRBJ2-1|TRBD1
TGCGCCAGTTCCGGGACAGGGGCTCATGATGAGCAGTTCTTC
CASSGTGAHDEQFF
>TRBV9|NA|TRBJ1-1|TRBD1
TGTGCCAGCAGCCCGCGACAGGGGCCGGTCACTGAAGCTTTCTTT
CASSPRQGPVTEAFF
>TRBV10-3|NA|TRBJ2-1|NA
TGTGCCATCAGTGTGGGGGTAACTAAGGGGGGGGCTAGGGATGAGCAGTTCTTC
CAISVGVTKGGARDEQFF
>TRBV10-3|NA|TRBJ1-1|TRBD1
TGTGCCATCACCCCGACCGGGACAGCTAACACTGAAGCTTTCTTT
CAITPTGTANTEAFF
>TRBV5-1|NA|TRBJ2-2|NA
TGCGCCAGCAGCACAACAGGGAACACCGGGGAGCTGTTTTTT
CASSTTGNTGELFF
>TRBV6-1|NA|TRBJ2-5|NA
TGTGCCAGCAGTGCCGTGGGGGCTGGGGAGGAGACCCAGTACTTC
CASSAVGAGEETQYF
>TRBV10-3|NA|TRBJ2-7|NA
TGTGCCATCAGTGGCAGGGGACACGAGCAGTACTTC
CAISGRGHEQYF
>TRBV15|few|TRBJ2-3|NA
TGTGCCACCAGCAGAGAGAGGGCGTATTTT
CATSRERAYF
>TRBV6-5|few|TRBJ2-7|NA
TGTGCCAGCAGTTACGGGGCGTCCTACGAGCAGTACTTC
CASSYGASYEQYF
>TRBV7-3|NA|TRBJ2-2|NA
TGTGCCAGCAGCATGGGGGAGGGGGAGAACACCGGGGAGCTGTTTTTT
CASSMGEGENTGELFF
>TRBV5-1|NA|TRBJ1-4|NA
TGCGCCAGCAGCTCGGATTCTGGGCAAGAAAAACTGTTTTTT
CASSSDSGQEKLFF
>TRBV10-3|once|TRBJ1-6|NA
TGTGCCATCAGTGAGGTCACAATCCTCTATAATTCACCCCTCCACTTT
CAISEVTILYNSPLHF
>TRBV27|NA|TRBJ1-5|NA
TGTGCCAGCGGGAGAAATCAGCCCCAGCATTTT
CASGRNQPQHF
>TRBV15|NA|TRBJ1-1|NA
TGTGCCACCAGCAGAGATCCCTCCGCTGAAGCTTTCTTT
CATSRDPSAEAFF
>TRBV27|few|TRBJ1-2|TRBD1
TGTGCCAGCAGGACCGGACAGGACTATGGCTACACCTTC
CASRTGQDYGYTF
>TRBV13|NA|TRBJ2-4|NA
TGTGCCAGCAGCTTAGCAACGGTACTAGCCAAAAACATTCAGTACTTC
CASSLATVLAKNIQYF
>TRBV5-1|NA|TRBJ2-2|NA
TGCGCCAGCAGCTTTGGCCAGGCCGGCGCCGGGGAGCTGTTTTTT
CASSFGQAGAGELFF
>TRBV7-3|NA|TRBJ2-5|NA
TGTGCCAGCAGCTTAGAGGGCCAAGGGACCCAGTACTTC
CASSLEGQGTQYF